The rows below give T cell receptor beta chains drawn from one sample of a study of T-cell memory formation after mild COVID-19. TCRdb re-derived calls from the 5' RACE reads in MiXCR, one entry per CDR3 protein. This sample has roughly 610,000 distinct CDR3 sequences, with approximately 15% found just once. What was sequenced was PBMCs or a T cell subset sorted from them (not recorded which). The receptors were sampled from an adult woman who had mild COVID-19 (a few samples of this study predate the infection). Cell type and time point are not known. Each CDR3 is given without its conserved first and last residue.

V,CDR3
TRBV29-1,SVVISASGAYNEQF
TRBV20-1,SAREITSTDTQY
TRBV20-1,SARGGTSGKVIEQF
TRBV20-1,SAYPLGRPNEQF
TRBV11-2,ASTQTSGTDTQY
TRBV12-3/TRBV12-4,ASSHPSGGCTGELF
TRBV4-2,ASSHTGQAYEQY
TRBV10-3,AISDSDRRPYEQY
TRBV5-1,ASSTGLMNTEAF
TRBV7-8,ASSWWTGYEVTDTQY
TRBV5-1,ASKTGGNYGYT
TRBV20-1,SARPGLAGRTYEQY
TRBV28,ASKEGANYEQY
TRBV7-6,ASSLDSVGEQF
TRBV7-3,ASSSQGLTDEQF
TRBV7-9,ASSLYALTSTDTQY
TRBV19,ASSDYSYEQY
TRBV2,ASIGAAYEQY
TRBV19,ASSIAGRGNNSPLH
TRBV20-1,SAFPLTRSTDTQY
TRBV24-1,ATSEGPSGSLAAQY
TRBV5-5,ASSLAGGSSYNSPLH
TRBV19,ASRGGQGSNQPQH
TRBV29-1,SVEGTTSSYEQY
TRBV12-3/TRBV12-4,ASRKLSGNTIY
TRBV7-6,ASSLGGDPAADTQY
TRBV18,ASSLDRAGETQY
TRBV9,ASSVHEGTGETGELF
TRBV7-9,ASSPRSGYEQY
TRBV30,AWSVGRDRYEQY